The entry below gives a single T cell receptor beta chain sequence along with its context. The antigen is unknown. The sample comes from a study of cytomegalovirus exposure and HLA in healthy donors. Notes on the study in general: In vitro work confirmed that a few CMV-associated chains recognize CMV antigens.

The CDR3 has 13 residues. The V and J ends lost 0 bases and 5 bases respectively, with 6 bases between them. Germline CDR1 reads LNHNV; CDR2 reads YYDKDF (reference sequence). Researchers ran the PCR with 60 Vbeta and 13 Jbeta primers. Original methodology: The count from a later analysis was 65 million to 90 million unique TCR beta chains, 9.5 million to 11 million of them shared. Sequenced by immunoSEQ multiplex PCR; TCRdb stores in-frame clones only, minus some. The DNA gave D and trimming, while V, J and clone size come from that table. This repertoire shows roughly 160,000 clones, about 68% found once; its top ten account for around 2.4%.

Sequencing was performed on PBMCs. This receptor was identified in a female donor in good health and CMV-seronegative. The chain couples TRBV15 to TRBJ2-3; D gene unclear. DNA for the CDR3: TGTGCCACCAGCAGAGACCTAGAAGATACGCAGTATTTT. Protein product: CATSRDLEDTQYF.